This T cell receptor beta chain was retrieved from a study of Ad26.COV2.S vaccination and SARS-CoV-2 variants. Study as a whole: Trial arm assignment for the donor was COV1001 Ad26.COV2.S.

Treatment noted: 15 to 20 received Ad26.COV2.S at low or high dose, single or two shots; several received placebo; per-sample allocation not given. Each sample was drawn 63 days after the first injection (of vaccine or placebo). Generated by immunoSEQ multiplex PCR, the TCRdb table keeps only in-frame clones and is missing some. The sample has about 440,000 clones, about 83% seen once; the top ten hold 9.5% to 15%. Germline V gene sequence: CDR1 MNHEY, CDR2 SVGAGI. The CDR3 is 14 residues long. V lost 6 bases to trimming and J lost 4 bases, with 13 bases between them. This sequence joins TRBV6-5 and TRBJ2-4, with D tentatively TRBD1 or TRBD2 (5 bases each). The starting material was peripheral blood, obtained in a trial of Ad26.COV2.S vaccine versus placebo. This clonotype was obtained from a person aged 18-65 years who received the Ad26.COV2.S COVID-19 vaccine or a placebo. CDR3 region: CASRPTRGKNIQYF. CDR3 DNA: TGTGCCAGCAGGCCGACGAGGGGAAAAAACATTCAGTACTTC.